These 9 T cell receptor beta chains share one sample of origin, sequenced in a study of T-cell memory formation after mild COVID-19. A single record per CDR3 protein comes from TCRdb applying MiXCR to the 5' RACE reads. The sample shows about 560,000 distinct CDR3 sequences, approximately 15% of them seen only once. The sequencing input was PBMCs or a T cell subset sorted from them (not recorded which). Source of these receptors: an adult woman who had mild COVID-19 (a few samples of this study predate the infection). Cell type and time point are not known.

A few counts support this clonotype. The CDR3 sequence: CASSQFGYGDEQYF. The CDR3 region has the DNA TGCGCCAGCAGCCAGTTCGGGTATGGGGACGAGCAGTACTTC. The V gene is TRBV4-1, the J gene TRBJ2-7, with no clear D. The CDR3 is 14 residues long. Trimming removed 3 bases from V and 5 bases from J, with 14 bases in between. The germline V gene encodes CDR1 MGHRA and CDR2 YSYEKL.

This clonotype was observed a handful of times. This rearrangement joins TRBV5-1 to TRBJ2-2; 9 bases align to TRBD2. The V gene end was trimmed by 0 bases and the J gene end by 3 bases; junction bases not matched to a gene: 3. Germline V gene data show CDR1 as SGHRS and CDR2 as YFSETQ. The CDR3 is made up of 16 amino acids. The CDR3, as DNA: TGCGCCAGCAGCTTGGCTCTAGCGGGATACACCGGGGAGCTGTTTTTT. Translating it yields CASSLALAGYTGELFF.

This clonotype was recorded a few times. It is unclear where the CDR3 begins or ends on the DNA, so no DNA is shown, and the CDR3 is as TCRdb lists it. This CDR3 reads CASSDGIGRNCFF. The chain has TRBV6-4 and TRBJ1-4. Both ends counted, the CDR3 spans 13 residues. CDR1 MRHNA and CDR2 SNTAGT come from the germline V gene.

The gene calls are TRBV19 and TRBJ2-1; 7 bases match TRBD2. Germline V CDR1 and CDR2: LNHDA, SQIVND (reference sequence). This CDR3 is 14 amino acids long. V trimming: 3 bases; J trimming: 2 bases; junction bases outside the gene matches: 1. The CDR3 reads CASSISGTYNEQFF. The CDR3 nucleotides read TGTGCCAGTAGTATCAGCGGGACCTACAATGAGCAGTTCTTC.

This clonotype was found a few times. CDR3 nucleotides: TGTGCCAGCAGTGAAAAGGGTGGACAGGATTGGAATTCACCCCTCCACTTT. Amino acids: CASSEKGGQDWNSPLHF. The chain is built from TRBV6-1 and TRBJ1-6; TRBD1 aligns across 7 bases. V dropped 2 bases and J dropped 7; count of bases not matched to a gene: 11. Germline V gene data show CDR1 as MNHNS and CDR2 as SASEGT. This CDR3 is 17 amino acids long.

The CDR3 here is CASRPRGTRGASYEQYF. The DNA of the CDR3 is TGTGCCAGCAGACCTAGAGGGACACGAGGGGCCTCCTACGAGCAGTACTTC. This chain links TRBV27 with TRBJ2-7; D possibly corresponds to TRBD1 (6 bases). The CDR3 is made up of 17 amino acids. Germline assignment: CDR1 MNHEY and CDR2 SMNVEV (reference sequence). Trimming removed 6 bases from V and 0 bases from J, with 21 bases in between.

This chain joins TRBV14 and TRBJ2-7; 7 nucleotides align to TRBD2. Unmatched junction bases numbered 14, after V lost 0 bases and J lost 6 bases. The length of the CDR3 is 17 residues. Per the germline V gene, CDR1 is SGHDN and CDR2 is FVKESK. CDR3 protein: CASSQDSLAAYDGEQYF. The CDR3 region has the DNA TGTGCCAGCAGCCAAGATAGTCTAGCGGCGTACGACGGCGAGCAGTACTTC. Combining the CDR3 with reference TRBV14 and TRBJ2-7 gives the whole variable domain EAGVTQFPSHSVIEKGQTVTLRCDPISGHDNLYWYRRVMGKEIKFLLHFVKESKQDESGMPNNRFLAERTGGTYSTLKVQPAELEDSGVYFCASSQDSLAAYDGEQYFGPGTRLTVT.

The chain combines TRBV5-1 with TRBJ2-4; 10 bases agree with TRBD1. The V gene end was trimmed by 2 bases and the J gene end by 4 bases; junction bases not matched to a gene: 6. The CDR3 is made up of 16 amino acids. CDR1 is SGHRS and CDR2 is YFSETQ in the germline V gene. CDR3 protein: CASSFPRQGAKNIQYF. The CDR3 DNA follows: TGCGCCAGCAGCTTTCCGCGACAGGGGGCGAAAAACATTCAGTACTTC.

The chain employs TRBV9 and TRBJ2-5, with 7 positions matching TRBD2. V dropped 3 bases and J dropped 3; count of bases not matched to a gene: 14. The CDR3 length is 17 residues. CDR1 is SGDLS, CDR2 YYNGEE, per germline. CDR3 sequence: CASSGGSNGGSKETQYF. CDR3 in DNA: TGTGCCAGCAGCGGAGGCAGCAACGGGGGGTCTAAAGAGACCCAGTACTTC. The full variable domain, with the rest looked up from reference TRBV9 and TRBJ2-5, is DSGVTQTPKHLITATGQRVTLRCSPRSGDLSVYWYQQSLDQGLQFLIQYYNGEERAKGNILERFSAQQFPDLHSELNLSSLELGDSALYFCASSGGSNGGSKETQYFGPGTRLLVL.